This paragraph covers one T cell receptor (beta chain) sequence. The antigen is unknown. This sample stems from a study of T cell responses to AZD1222 COVID-19 vaccine. The overall study: Pooled samples include second doses given at about 4 or 12 weeks. General study findings and limits: The donor cohort was predominantly white British with a female majority, and clonal diversity may have been underestimated. Of the AZD1222 recipients, only five to seven were seropositive at baseline.

Generated by immunoSEQ multiplex PCR, the TCRdb table keeps only in-frame clones and is missing some. The repertoire includes fewer than 200,000 clones, around 93% of them detected once, and under 2.5% sits in the top ten. CDR1 is MNHEY, CDR2 SMNVEV, per germline (reference sequence). V shed 6 bases, J shed 11 bases, and the junction held 23 bases outside the gene matches. CDR3 size: 19 residues. This clonotype was sampled from an adult in good health. Here the sequenced sample was peripheral blood, taken on day 0 of AZD1222 vaccination. This chain uses TRBV27 with TRBJ1-5; the match to TRBD1 covers 12 bases. The CDR3: CASSLLMTPGQGAPSSQHF. As DNA, the CDR3 is TGTGCCAGCAGCTTGCTTATGACTCCGGGACAGGGGGCCCCATCTTCCCAGCATTTT.